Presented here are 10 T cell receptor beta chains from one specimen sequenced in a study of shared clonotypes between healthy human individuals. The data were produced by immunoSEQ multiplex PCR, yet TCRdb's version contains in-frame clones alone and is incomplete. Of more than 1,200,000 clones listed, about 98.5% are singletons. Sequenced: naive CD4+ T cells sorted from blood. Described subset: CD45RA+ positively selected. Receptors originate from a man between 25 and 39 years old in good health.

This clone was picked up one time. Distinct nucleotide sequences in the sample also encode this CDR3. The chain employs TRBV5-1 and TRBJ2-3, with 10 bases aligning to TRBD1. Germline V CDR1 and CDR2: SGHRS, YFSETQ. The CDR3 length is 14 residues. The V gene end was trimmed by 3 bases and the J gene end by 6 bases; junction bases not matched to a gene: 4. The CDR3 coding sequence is TGCGCCAGCAGCTCCGGGACAGGGGCCGATACGCAGTATTTT. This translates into CASSSGTGADTQYF.

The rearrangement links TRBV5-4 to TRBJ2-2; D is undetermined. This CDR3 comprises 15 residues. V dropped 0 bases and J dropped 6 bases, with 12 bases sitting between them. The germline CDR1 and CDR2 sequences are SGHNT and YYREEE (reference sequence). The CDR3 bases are TGTGCCAGCAGCTTGGAAACTCCTAGACCCGGGGAGCTGTTTTTT. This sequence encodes CASSLETPRPGELFF.

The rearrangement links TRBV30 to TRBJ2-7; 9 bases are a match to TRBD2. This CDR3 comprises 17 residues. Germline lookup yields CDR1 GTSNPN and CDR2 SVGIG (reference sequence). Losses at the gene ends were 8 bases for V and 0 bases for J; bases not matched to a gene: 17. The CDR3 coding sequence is TGTGCCGGGTCGAGGCTAGCGGGGAAAGACCTCTCCTACGAGCAGTACTTC. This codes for CAGSRLAGKDLSYEQYF.

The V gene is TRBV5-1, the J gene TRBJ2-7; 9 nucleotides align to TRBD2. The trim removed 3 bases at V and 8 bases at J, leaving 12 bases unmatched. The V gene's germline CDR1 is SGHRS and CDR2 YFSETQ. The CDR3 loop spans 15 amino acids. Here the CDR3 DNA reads TGCGCCAGCAGCTCATTGACTAGCGGCCCTGTTAAGCAGTACTTC. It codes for CASSSLTSGPVKQYF.

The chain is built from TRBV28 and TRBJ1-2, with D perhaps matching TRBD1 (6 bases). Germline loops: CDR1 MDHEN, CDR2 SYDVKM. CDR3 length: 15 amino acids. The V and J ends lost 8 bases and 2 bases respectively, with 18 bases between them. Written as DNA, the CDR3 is TGTGCCAGCTTACAGGGAGGGATTGCCAACTATGGCTACACCTTC. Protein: CASLQGGIANYGYTF.

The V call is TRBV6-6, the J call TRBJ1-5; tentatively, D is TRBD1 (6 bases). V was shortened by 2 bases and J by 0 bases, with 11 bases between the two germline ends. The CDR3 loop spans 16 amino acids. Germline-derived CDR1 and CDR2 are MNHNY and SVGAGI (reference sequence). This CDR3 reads CASSYLGTSSNQPQHF. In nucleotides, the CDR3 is TGTGCCAGCAGTTACCTTGGGACATCTAGCAATCAGCCCCAGCATTTT.

The CDR3 nucleotides are TGTGCCAGCAGCCCTCAGGCTGGGGCCAACGTCCTGACTTTC. Amino acids: CASSPQAGANVLTF. This chain uses TRBV9 with TRBJ2-6, with D uncertain. Trimming left V 4 bases short and J 2 bases short, with 7 bases between. From germline, CDR1 is SGDLS and CDR2 YYNGEE. This CDR3 spans 14 amino acids.

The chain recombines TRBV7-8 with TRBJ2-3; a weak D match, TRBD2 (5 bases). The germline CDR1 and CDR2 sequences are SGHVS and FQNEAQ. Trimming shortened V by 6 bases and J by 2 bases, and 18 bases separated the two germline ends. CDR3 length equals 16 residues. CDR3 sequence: CASRPGLSPYTDTQYF. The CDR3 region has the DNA TGTGCCAGCAGGCCGGGATTATCACCCTACACAGATACGCAGTATTTT.

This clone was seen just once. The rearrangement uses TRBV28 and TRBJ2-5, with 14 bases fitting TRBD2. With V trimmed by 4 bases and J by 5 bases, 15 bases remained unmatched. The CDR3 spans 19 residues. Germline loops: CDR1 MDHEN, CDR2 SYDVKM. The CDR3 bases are TGTGCCAGCAGTTCCCCCCGACTAGCGGGAGGGCCGGGCCTGGAGACCCAGTACTTC. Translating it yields CASSSPRLAGGPGLETQYF.

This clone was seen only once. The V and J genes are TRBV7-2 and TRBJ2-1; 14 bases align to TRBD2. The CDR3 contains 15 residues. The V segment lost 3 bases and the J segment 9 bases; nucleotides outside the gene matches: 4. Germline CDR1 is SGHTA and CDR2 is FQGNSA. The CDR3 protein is CASSLGLAGVGEQFF. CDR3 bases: TGTGCCAGCAGCTTGGGACTAGCGGGAGTCGGTGAGCAGTTCTTC.